This TCR beta chain originates from a study of human T cells and chemical hapten exposure. As the library was built, unique molecular identifiers were attached to individual cDNA molecules. MiXCR, run by TCRdb on the 5' RACE reads, gives a single entry per CDR3 protein. Of about 80,000 distinct CDR3 sequences in the sample, about 15% were seen once. Whole blood, unfractionated, served as the material for total RNA extraction. Trimming removed 1 base from V and 3 bases from J, with 8 bases in between. Germline V gives CDR1 SGHNT, CDR2 YYREEE (reference sequence). This CDR3 has 14 amino acids. V usage is TRBV5-4 and J usage is TRBJ2-4, with a weak D call TRBD1 (5 bases). The source of this sequence is a female donor in good health. The CDR3 nucleotides are TGTGCCAGCAGCTTGCAGGACATCAAAAACATTCAGTACTTC. It codes for CASSLQDIKNIQYF.